This T cell receptor beta chain appears in the sequencing data of a study of beta chain features in type 1 diabetes. General study findings and limits: For Type 1 diabetes patients, all four CD4+ subsets carried TCRB CDR3s that were moderately but significantly shorter.

This clone occurred many times. Its matching antigen is unknown. Reverse transcription of all isolated RNA meant that expressed TCRB transcripts were sequenced. Clones were sequenced by immunoSEQ multiplex PCR, and TCRdb holds only the in-frame ones, with some missing. The top ten clones hold about 0.63% of a sample with about 370,000 clones, about 10% of them seen once. In germline, CDR1 is SGHAT, CDR2 FQDESV (reference sequence). The CDR3 contains 13 residues. The V and J ends lost 6 bases and 0 bases respectively, with 8 bases between them. The J gene is TRBJ1-1, the V gene TRBV11-1, with no clear D. Specimen: central memory CD4+ T cells from blood. The source of this sequence is a man younger than 45 with type 1 diabetes. CDR3 in amino acids: CASRNLMNTEAFF. As DNA, the CDR3 is TGTGCCAGCAGGAACCTTATGAACACTGAAGCTTTCTTT.